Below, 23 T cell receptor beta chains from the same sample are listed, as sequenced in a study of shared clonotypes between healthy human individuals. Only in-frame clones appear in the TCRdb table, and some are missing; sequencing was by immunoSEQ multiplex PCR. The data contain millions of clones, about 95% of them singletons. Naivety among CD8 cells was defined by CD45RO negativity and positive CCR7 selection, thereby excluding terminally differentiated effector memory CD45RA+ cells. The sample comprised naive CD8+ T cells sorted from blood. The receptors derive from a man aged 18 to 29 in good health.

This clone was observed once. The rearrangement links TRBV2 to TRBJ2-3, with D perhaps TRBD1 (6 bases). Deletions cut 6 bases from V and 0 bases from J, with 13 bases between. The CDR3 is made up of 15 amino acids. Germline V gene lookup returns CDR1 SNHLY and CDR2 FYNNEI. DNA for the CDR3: TGTGCCAGCAGCCCCGGGACATTTAGCACAGATACGCAGTATTTT. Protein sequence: CASSPGTFSTDTQYF. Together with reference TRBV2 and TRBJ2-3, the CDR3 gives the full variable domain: EPEVTQTPSHQVTQMGQEVILRCVPISNHLYFYWYRQILGQKVEFLVSFYNNEISEKSEIFDDQFSVERPDGSNFTLKIRSTKLEDSAMYFCASSPGTFSTDTQYFGPGTRLTVL.

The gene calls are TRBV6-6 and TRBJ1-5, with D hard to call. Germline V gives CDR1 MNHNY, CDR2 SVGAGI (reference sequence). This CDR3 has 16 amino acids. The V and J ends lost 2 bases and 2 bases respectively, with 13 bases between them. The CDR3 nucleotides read TGTGCCAGCAGTTACCCCGGCGACGGGGGCAATCAGCCCCAGCATTTT. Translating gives CASSYPGDGGNQPQHF.

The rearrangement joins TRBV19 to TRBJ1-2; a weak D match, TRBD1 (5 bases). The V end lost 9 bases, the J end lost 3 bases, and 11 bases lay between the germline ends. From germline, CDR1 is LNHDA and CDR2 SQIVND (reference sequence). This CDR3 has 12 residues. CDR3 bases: TGTGCCAGCTGGGGGGGAGACTATGGCTACACCTTC. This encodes CASWGGDYGYTF. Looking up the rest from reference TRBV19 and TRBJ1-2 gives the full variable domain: DGGITQSPKYLFRKEGQNVTLSCEQNLNHDAMYWYRQDPGQGLRLIYYSQIVNDFQKGDIAEGYSVSREKKESFPLTVTSAQKNPTAFYLCASWGGDYGYTFGSGTRLTVV.

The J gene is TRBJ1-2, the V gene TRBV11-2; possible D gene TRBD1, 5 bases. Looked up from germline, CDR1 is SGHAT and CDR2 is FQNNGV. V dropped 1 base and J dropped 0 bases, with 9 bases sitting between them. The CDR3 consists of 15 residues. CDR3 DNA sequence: TGTGCCAGCAGCTTAGGTGCAGGGACTAACTATGGCTACACCTTC. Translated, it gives CASSLGAGTNYGYTF.

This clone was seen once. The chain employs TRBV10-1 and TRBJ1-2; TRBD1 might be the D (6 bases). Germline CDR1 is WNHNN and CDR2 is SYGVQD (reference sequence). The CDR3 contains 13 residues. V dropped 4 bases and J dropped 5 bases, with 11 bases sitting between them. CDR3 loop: CASSGGGGYGYTF. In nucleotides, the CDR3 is TGCGCCAGCAGTGGAGGGGGAGGATATGGCTACACCTTC.

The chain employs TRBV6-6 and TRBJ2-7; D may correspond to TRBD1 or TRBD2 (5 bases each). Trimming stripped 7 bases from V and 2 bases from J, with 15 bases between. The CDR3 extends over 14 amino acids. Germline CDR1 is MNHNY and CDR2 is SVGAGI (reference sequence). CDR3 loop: CASTSGTVAYEQYF. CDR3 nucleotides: TGTGCCAGCACCTCCGGGACGGTAGCCTACGAGCAGTACTTC.

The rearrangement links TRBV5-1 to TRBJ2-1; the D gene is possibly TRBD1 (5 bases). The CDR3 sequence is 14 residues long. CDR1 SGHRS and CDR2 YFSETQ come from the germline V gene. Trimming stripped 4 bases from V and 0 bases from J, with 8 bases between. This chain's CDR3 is CASSQDISYNEQFF. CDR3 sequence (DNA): TGCGCCAGCAGCCAGGACATCTCCTACAATGAGCAGTTCTTC.

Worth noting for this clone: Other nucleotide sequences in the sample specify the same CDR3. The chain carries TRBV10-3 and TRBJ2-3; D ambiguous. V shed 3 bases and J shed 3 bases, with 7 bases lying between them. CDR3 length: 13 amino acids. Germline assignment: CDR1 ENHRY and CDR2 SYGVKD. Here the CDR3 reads CAISDEGTDTQYF. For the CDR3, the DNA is TGTGCCATCAGTGACGAAGGGACAGATACGCAGTATTTT.

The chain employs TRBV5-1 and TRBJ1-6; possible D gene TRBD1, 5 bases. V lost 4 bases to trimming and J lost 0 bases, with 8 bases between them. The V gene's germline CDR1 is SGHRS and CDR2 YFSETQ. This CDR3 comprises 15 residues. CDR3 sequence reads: CASSPDSSYNSPLHF. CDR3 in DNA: TGCGCCAGCAGCCCAGACAGCTCCTATAATTCACCCCTCCACTTT.

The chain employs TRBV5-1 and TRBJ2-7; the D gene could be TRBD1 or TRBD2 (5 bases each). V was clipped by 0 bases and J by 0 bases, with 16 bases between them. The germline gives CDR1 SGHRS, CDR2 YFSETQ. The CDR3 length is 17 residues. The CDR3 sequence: CASSLEGWGAGSYEQYF. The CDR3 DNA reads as TGCGCCAGCAGCTTGGAGGGCTGGGGCGCGGGCTCCTACGAGCAGTACTTC.

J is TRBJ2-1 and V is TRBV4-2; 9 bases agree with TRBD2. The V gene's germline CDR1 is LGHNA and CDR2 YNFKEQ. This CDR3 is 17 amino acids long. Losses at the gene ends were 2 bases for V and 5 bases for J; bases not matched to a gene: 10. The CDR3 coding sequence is TGTGCCAGCAGCCAACGCGAGCGGGGGGCCCCGGACAATGAGCAGTTCTTC. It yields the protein CASSQRERGAPDNEQFF.

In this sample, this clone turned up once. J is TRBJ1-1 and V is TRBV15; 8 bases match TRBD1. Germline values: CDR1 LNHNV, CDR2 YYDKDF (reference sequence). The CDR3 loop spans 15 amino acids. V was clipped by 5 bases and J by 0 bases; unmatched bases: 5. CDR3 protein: CATSLTGGMNTEAFF. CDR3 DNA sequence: TGTGCCACCAGCCTTACAGGGGGAATGAACACTGAAGCTTTCTTT.

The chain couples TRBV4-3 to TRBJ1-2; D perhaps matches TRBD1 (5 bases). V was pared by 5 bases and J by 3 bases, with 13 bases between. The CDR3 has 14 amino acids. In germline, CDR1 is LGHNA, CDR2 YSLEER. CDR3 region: CASSERGLDYGYTF. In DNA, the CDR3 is TGCGCCAGCAGCGAGAGGGGTCTCGACTATGGCTACACCTTC.

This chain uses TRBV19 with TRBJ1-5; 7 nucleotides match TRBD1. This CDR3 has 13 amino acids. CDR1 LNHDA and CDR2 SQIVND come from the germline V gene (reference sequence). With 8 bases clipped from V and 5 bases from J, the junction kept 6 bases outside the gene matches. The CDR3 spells CASADRSDQPQHF. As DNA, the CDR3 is TGTGCCAGTGCGGACAGGTCAGATCAGCCCCAGCATTTT.

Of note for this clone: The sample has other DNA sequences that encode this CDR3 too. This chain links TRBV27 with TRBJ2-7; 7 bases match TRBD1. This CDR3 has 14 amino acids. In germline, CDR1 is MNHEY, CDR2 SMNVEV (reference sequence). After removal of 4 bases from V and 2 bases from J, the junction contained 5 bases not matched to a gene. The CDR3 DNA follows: TGTGCCAGCAGTTCCGGACAGGCGACCTACGAGCAGTACTTC. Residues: CASSSGQATYEQYF.

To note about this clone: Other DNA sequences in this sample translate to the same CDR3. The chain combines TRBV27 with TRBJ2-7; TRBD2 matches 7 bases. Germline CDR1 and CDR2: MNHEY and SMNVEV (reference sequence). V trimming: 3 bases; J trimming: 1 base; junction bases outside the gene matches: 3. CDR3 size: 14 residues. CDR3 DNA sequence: TGTGCCAGCAGTTTGGGAGGGGTATCCTACGAGCAGTACTTC. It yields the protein CASSLGGVSYEQYF.

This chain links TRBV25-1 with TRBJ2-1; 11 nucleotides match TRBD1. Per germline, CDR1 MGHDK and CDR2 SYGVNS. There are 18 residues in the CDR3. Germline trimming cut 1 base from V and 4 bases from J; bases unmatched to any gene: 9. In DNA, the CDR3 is TGTGCCAGCAGTGAATTGGGACAGGGGGTAAAAATTTACAATGAGCAGTTCTTC. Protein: CASSELGQGVKIYNEQFF. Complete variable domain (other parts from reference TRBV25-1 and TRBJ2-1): EADIYQTPRYLVIGTGKKITLECSQTMGHDKMYWYQQDPGMELHLIHYSYGVNSTEKGDLSSESTVSRIRTEHFPLTLESARPSHTSQYLCASSELGQGVKIYNEQFFGPGTRLTVL.

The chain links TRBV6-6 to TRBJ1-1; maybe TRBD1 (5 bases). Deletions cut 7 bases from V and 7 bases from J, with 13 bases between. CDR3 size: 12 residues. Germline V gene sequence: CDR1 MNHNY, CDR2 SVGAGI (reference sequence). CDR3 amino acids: CASIGSDSEAFF. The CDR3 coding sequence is TGTGCCAGCATAGGAAGTGACAGTGAAGCTTTCTTT.

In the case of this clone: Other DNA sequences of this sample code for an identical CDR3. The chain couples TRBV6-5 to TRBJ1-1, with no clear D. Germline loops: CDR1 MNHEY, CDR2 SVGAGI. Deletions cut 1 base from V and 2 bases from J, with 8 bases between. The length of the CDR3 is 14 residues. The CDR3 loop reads CASSYFEGNTEAFF. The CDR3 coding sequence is TGTGCCAGCAGTTACTTTGAGGGAAACACTGAAGCTTTCTTT.

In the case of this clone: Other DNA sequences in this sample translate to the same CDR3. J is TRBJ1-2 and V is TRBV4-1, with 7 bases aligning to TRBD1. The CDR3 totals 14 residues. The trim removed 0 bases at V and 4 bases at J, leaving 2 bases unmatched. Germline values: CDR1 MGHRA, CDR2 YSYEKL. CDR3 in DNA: TGCGCCAGCAGCCAAGACAGGGGGGGCTATGGCTACACCTTC. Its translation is CASSQDRGGYGYTF.

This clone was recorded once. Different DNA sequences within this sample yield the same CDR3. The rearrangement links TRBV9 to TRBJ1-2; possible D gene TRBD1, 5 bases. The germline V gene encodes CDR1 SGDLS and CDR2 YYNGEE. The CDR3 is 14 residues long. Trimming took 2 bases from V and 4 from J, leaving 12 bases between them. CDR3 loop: CASSVGGGSYGYTF. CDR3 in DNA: TGTGCCAGCAGCGTCGGGGGGGGAAGCTATGGCTACACCTTC. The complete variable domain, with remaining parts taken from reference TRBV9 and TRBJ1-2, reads DSGVTQTPKHLITATGQRVTLRCSPRSGDLSVYWYQQSLDQGLQFLIQYYNGEERAKGNILERFSAQQFPDLHSELNLSSLELGDSALYFCASSVGGGSYGYTFGSGTRLTVV.

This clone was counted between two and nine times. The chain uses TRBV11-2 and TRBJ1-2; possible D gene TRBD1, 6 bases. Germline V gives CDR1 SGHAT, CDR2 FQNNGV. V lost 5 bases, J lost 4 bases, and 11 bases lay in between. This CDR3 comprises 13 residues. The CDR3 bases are TGTGCCAGCAGCACAGGGCCAGGCTATGGCTACACCTTC. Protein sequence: CASSTGPGYGYTF.

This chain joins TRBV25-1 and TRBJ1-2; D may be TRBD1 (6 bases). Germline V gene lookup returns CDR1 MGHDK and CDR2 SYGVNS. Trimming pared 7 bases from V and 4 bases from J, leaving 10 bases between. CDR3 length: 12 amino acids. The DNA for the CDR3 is TGTGCCAGCAAGGACAGCCTCTATGGCTACACCTTC. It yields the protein CASKDSLYGYTF.